Below, 31 T cell receptor beta chains from the same sample are listed, as sequenced in a study of blood T cell repertoires in COVID-19. This table comes from immunoSEQ multiplex PCR, and its TCRdb copy is limited to in-frame clones, with some not included. Of a few hundred thousand clones listed, roughly 85% are singletons. Sequences were obtained from PBMCs or T cells enriched from blood (not recorded which). The receptors were gathered from a woman aged 45-65 years who had been exposed to COVID-19.

This chain connects TRBV2 to TRBJ2-1; 8 nucleotides align to TRBD2. In germline, CDR1 is SNHLY, CDR2 FYNNEI. The trim removed 8 bases at V and 5 bases at J, leaving 11 bases unmatched. CDR3 length: 15 amino acids. CDR3 sequence reads: CASLTSSGWDNEQFF. CDR3 sequence (DNA): TGTGCCAGCCTTACCTCTAGCGGGTGGGACAATGAGCAGTTCTTC.

CDR3 coding DNA: TGTGCCAGCAGCTTAGTGTCTAGCGGGGGCACAGATACGCAGTATTTT. Its translation is CASSLVSSGGTDTQYF. The V gene is TRBV11-2, the J gene TRBJ2-3, with 9 bases that match TRBD2. The trim removed 1 base at V and 1 base at J, leaving 3 bases unmatched. The CDR3 is 16 residues long. Germline CDR1 and CDR2: SGHAT and FQNNGV.

The chain employs TRBV10-3 and TRBJ1-5, with a tentative D call TRBD1 (5 bases). V gave up 0 bases and J gave up 6 bases, with 9 bases separating them. Germline-derived CDR1 and CDR2 are ENHRY and SYGVKD. The CDR3 is 14 amino acids. CDR3 sequence: CAISESGGSQPQHF. In nucleotides, the CDR3 is TGTGCCATCAGTGAGTCGGGGGGGTCTCAGCCCCAGCATTTT.

In this sample, this clone turned up once. The rearrangement joins TRBV9 to TRBJ1-1; the D gene is possibly TRBD1 (5 bases). The germline V gene encodes CDR1 SGDLS and CDR2 YYNGEE. The CDR3 totals 14 residues. V shed 1 base and J shed 1 base, with 8 bases lying between them. CDR3 protein: CASSVSGGNTEAFF. CDR3 bases: TGTGCCAGCAGCGTATCCGGGGGGAACACTGAAGCTTTCTTT. Drawing the rest from reference TRBV9 and TRBJ1-1, the complete variable domain is DSGVTQTPKHLITATGQRVTLRCSPRSGDLSVYWYQQSLDQGLQFLIQYYNGEERAKGNILERFSAQQFPDLHSELNLSSLELGDSALYFCASSVSGGNTEAFFGQGTRLTVV.

V gene TRBV10-2 combines with J gene TRBJ1-1; 7 nucleotides agree with TRBD1. Germline V gene data show CDR1 as WSHSY and CDR2 as SAAADI. The CDR3 contains 14 residues. With 6 bases clipped from V and 4 bases from J, the junction kept 8 bases outside the gene matches. The CDR3 sequence: CASRRGQEGTEAFF. CDR3 sequence (DNA): TGCGCCAGCAGAAGGGGGCAGGAGGGCACTGAAGCTTTCTTT.

This CDR3 reads CASSSTGFQGYTF. CDR3 bases: TGTGCCAGCAGTTCGACAGGATTTCAAGGCTACACCTTC. J is TRBJ1-2 and V is TRBV2, with D perhaps TRBD1 (6 bases). V lost 5 bases and J lost 8, with 15 bases in between. The CDR3 runs to 13 residues. Germline-derived CDR1 and CDR2 are SNHLY and FYNNEI.

V usage is TRBV28 and J usage is TRBJ1-5, with 10 bases aligning to TRBD1. The CDR3 runs 16 residues. V shed 5 bases, J shed 4 bases, and the junction held 8 bases outside the gene matches. CDR1 and CDR2 (germline): MDHEN, SYDVKM. The CDR3 bases are TGTGCCAGCAGTACCCGGACAGGGGGTAGTAATCAGCCCCAGCATTTT. Its protein is CASSTRTGGSNQPQHF.

The chain combines TRBV30 with TRBJ1-6; no clear D gene. Trimming left V 3 bases short and J 8 bases short, with 8 bases between. This CDR3 region has 12 residues. Germline V lookup: CDR1 GTSNPN, CDR2 SVGIG (reference sequence). This CDR3 reads CAWSRGDSPLHF. DNA for the CDR3: TGTGCCTGGAGCCGCGGGGATTCACCCCTCCACTTT.

This clone was seen only once. V gene TRBV28 combines with J gene TRBJ2-5; 9 bases are a match to TRBD2. Germline V gene data show CDR1 as MDHEN and CDR2 as SYDVKM. This CDR3 contains 16 residues. V shed 6 bases, J shed 0 bases, and the junction held 8 bases outside the gene matches. CDR3 in DNA: TGTGCCAGCAGCGGACGGAGCGGGGGGTACCAAGAGACCCAGTACTTC. This encodes CASSGRSGGYQETQYF.

This sequence joins TRBV7-9 and TRBJ1-2; 11 bases agree with TRBD1. Germline CDR1 reads SEHNR; CDR2 reads FQNEAQ (reference sequence). The CDR3 is made up of 16 amino acids. The J segment lost 1 base and the V segment lost 2 bases, leaving 3 bases of the junction unmatched. CDR3 protein: CASSLIGTGGNYGYTF. The CDR3, as DNA: TGTGCCAGCAGCTTAATCGGGACAGGGGGTAACTATGGCTACACCTTC.

The chain couples TRBV28 to TRBJ2-7, with D perhaps matching TRBD2 (6 bases). From germline, CDR1 is MDHEN and CDR2 SYDVKM. The CDR3 has 14 amino acids. Trimming removed 6 bases from V and 0 bases from J, with 12 bases in between. CDR3 nucleotide sequence: TGTGCCAGCAGGGCCCGGGGGTTCTCCTACGAGCAGTACTTC. Its protein is CASRARGFSYEQYF.

This clone is a singleton in its sample. The V call is TRBV2, the J call TRBJ1-5; the D is unclear. Germline CDR1 is SNHLY and CDR2 is FYNNEI. This CDR3 is 13 amino acids long. Trimming left V 1 base short and J 5 bases short, with 6 bases between. The CDR3 nucleotides are TGTGCCAGCAGTGAAGGCTATGATCAGCCCCAGCATTTT. This translates into CASSEGYDQPQHF.

The chain links TRBV15 to TRBJ2-3; 7 positions agree with TRBD2. After removal of 6 bases from V and 0 bases from J, the junction contained 3 bases not matched to a gene. Germline CDR1 and CDR2: LNHNV and YYDKDF (reference sequence). CDR3 length equals 14 residues. CDR3 coding DNA: TGTGCCACCAGTGGCGGGAGTAGCACAGATACGCAGTATTTT. Translating gives CATSGGSSTDTQYF.

The genes are TRBV19 and TRBJ2-7, with D hard to call. V was shortened by 5 bases and J by 1 base, with 12 bases between the two germline ends. The CDR3 has 14 residues. The germline gives CDR1 LNHDA, CDR2 SQIVND (reference sequence). The DNA of the CDR3 is TGTGCCAGTAGTGCCGACATAAATTCCTACGAGCAGTACTTC. Encoded protein: CASSADINSYEQYF.

V is TRBV19 and J is TRBJ1-1; 11 nucleotides match TRBD1. The J segment lost 10 bases and the V segment lost 4 bases, leaving 14 bases of the junction unmatched. The CDR3 consists of 16 residues. Germline values: CDR1 LNHDA, CDR2 SQIVND (reference sequence). The CDR3 DNA follows: TGTGCCAGTAGTAGGAGCCTAGGACAGGGGGCCGGGGGAGCTTTCTTT. It is translated as CASSRSLGQGAGGAFF.

This clone was detected a few times. The chain has TRBV19 and TRBJ1-4, with TRBD1 matching 7 bases. The CDR3 extends over 15 amino acids. CDR1 LNHDA and CDR2 SQIVND come from the germline V gene (reference sequence). Losses at the gene ends were 5 bases for V and 6 bases for J; bases not matched to a gene: 9. The DNA for the CDR3 is TGTGCCAGTAGTGCCCGGACAGGTTCGGATGAAAAACTGTTTTTT. Residues: CASSARTGSDEKLFF.

V usage is TRBV9 and J usage is TRBJ1-1; D gene ambiguous. V lost 5 bases to trimming and J lost 5 bases, with 10 bases between them. CDR1 and CDR2 (germline): SGDLS, YYNGEE. CDR3 length equals 12 residues. CDR3: CASRGSVTEAFF. The CDR3 coding sequence is TGTGCCAGCAGAGGGAGTGTAACTGAAGCTTTCTTT.

The rearrangement uses TRBV5-1 and TRBJ1-4; possibly TRBD1 for D (6 bases). Germline values: CDR1 SGHRS, CDR2 YFSETQ. The V and J ends lost 4 bases and 8 bases respectively, with 12 bases between them. This CDR3 is built from 13 residues. CDR3 sequence (DNA): TGCGCCAGCAGCGCCAGGGGAATGGAAAAACTGTTTTTT. It codes for CASSARGMEKLFF.

The V gene is TRBV19, the J gene TRBJ2-5; D ambiguous. CDR1 and CDR2 from the germline V gene are LNHDA and SQIVND (reference sequence). V lost 2 bases and J 1 base, leaving 11 bases between the germline ends. The CDR3 is 15 residues long. CDR3 nucleotides: TGTGCCAGTAGTATAATGGCAGTACCCCAAGAGACCCAGTACTTC. Translating gives CASSIMAVPQETQYF.

This clone was detected once. The rearrangement uses TRBV7-9 and TRBJ1-1, with 12 bases that match TRBD1. The CDR3 runs to 13 residues. Germline CDR1 is SEHNR and CDR2 is FQNEAQ (reference sequence). V was pared by 7 bases and J by 10 bases, with 7 bases of the junction left unmatched. CDR3 residues: CASIYGDRGRAFF. For the CDR3, the DNA is TGTGCCAGCATCTACGGGGACAGGGGGCGAGCTTTCTTT.

This clone was counted a single time. The chain couples TRBV7-3 to TRBJ2-5, with 10 nucleotides matching TRBD2. CDR3 length equals 15 residues. V gave up 2 bases and J gave up 0 bases; unmatched junction bases: 0. Germline-derived CDR1 and CDR2 are SGHTA and FQGTGA. This chain's CDR3 is CASSLGTSDQETQYF. The CDR3 bases are TGTGCCAGCAGCTTAGGGACTAGCGACCAAGAGACCCAGTACTTC.

This sequence joins TRBV28 and TRBJ1-1; maybe TRBD1 (5 bases). The length of the CDR3 is 17 residues. The germline V gene has CDR1 MDHEN and CDR2 SYDVKM. V was clipped by 2 bases and J by 8 bases, with 24 bases between them. The CDR3: CASSLVIGARTLGEAFF. In nucleotides, the CDR3 is TGTGCCAGCAGTTTAGTTATTGGGGCTCGTACCCTGGGGGAAGCTTTCTTT.

The J gene is TRBJ1-1, the V gene TRBV10-2, with 8 nucleotides matching TRBD1. Per germline, CDR1 WSHSY and CDR2 SAAADI. There are 15 residues in the CDR3. V was pared by 6 bases and J by 4 bases, with 10 bases of the junction left unmatched. CDR3 sequence reads: CASRIYGQGGTEAFF. Written as DNA, the CDR3 is TGCGCCAGCAGAATCTACGGACAGGGAGGCACTGAAGCTTTCTTT.

This chain connects TRBV3-1 (or the pseudogene TRBV3-2) to TRBJ1-1; D ambiguous. This CDR3 is 12 amino acids long. The V end was cut by 5 bases, the J end by 0 bases, with 4 bases between. CDR1 and CDR2 from the germline V gene are LGHDT and YNNKEL (reference sequence). The chain's CDR3 is CASSTLNTEAFF. The CDR3 DNA sequence: TGTGCCAGCAGCACATTGAACACTGAAGCTTTCTTT.

This sequence joins TRBV19 and TRBJ2-5; weak D call: TRBD2 (7 bases). Germline assignment: CDR1 LNHDA and CDR2 SQIVND (reference sequence). Trimming stripped 4 bases from V and 2 bases from J, with 23 bases between. This CDR3 comprises 18 residues. The CDR3 region is CASSTTLLAGAIQETQYF. The CDR3 coding sequence is TGTGCCAGTAGTACCACCCTATTGGCGGGGGCTATACAAGAGACCCAGTACTTC.

This sequence joins TRBV5-4 and TRBJ2-2; 7 positions match TRBD2. The CDR3 extends over 15 amino acids. V gave up 4 bases and J gave up 4 bases; unmatched junction bases: 7. Germline V CDR1 and CDR2: SGHNT, YYREEE (reference sequence). Written as DNA, the CDR3 is TGTGCCAGCAGCGGGTTGGGGGGGGGCACCGGGGAGCTGTTTTTT. Encoded protein: CASSGLGGGTGELFF.

This chain uses TRBV15 with TRBJ1-1; D call uncertain. This CDR3 has 12 amino acids. Per the germline V gene, CDR1 is LNHNV and CDR2 is YYDKDF (reference sequence). V was shortened by 0 bases and J by 7 bases, with 6 bases between the two germline ends. The CDR3 DNA reads TGTGCCACCAGCAGAGATCGGGGTGAAGCTTTCTTT. Translated: CATSRDRGEAFF.

The V call is TRBV5-4, the J call TRBJ2-1; no definite D call. This CDR3 has 14 residues. V lost 7 bases, J lost 6 bases, and 17 bases lay in between. Germline assignment: CDR1 SGHNT and CDR2 YYREEE (reference sequence). The CDR3 nucleotides are TGTGCCAGCCATGGTGGCGGAGCACTCAATGAGCAGTTCTTC. It encodes CASHGGGALNEQFF.

J is TRBJ1-1 and V is TRBV6-5; 7 bases line up with TRBD1. CDR3 size: 14 residues. Unmatched junction bases numbered 5, after V lost 6 bases and J lost 1 base. Per the germline V gene, CDR1 is MNHEY and CDR2 is SVGAGI. The DNA of the CDR3 is TGTGCCAGCAGGGGACAGAGGGAGAACACTGAAGCTTTCTTT. It yields the protein CASRGQRENTEAFF.

The rearrangement links TRBV12-3 or TRBV12-4 to TRBJ2-2, with unresolved D. The V gene lost 8 bases and the J gene lost 8 bases, with 9 bases spanning the gap. The CDR3 is 11 residues long. CDR3 sequence reads: CASCRRGELFF. DNA of the CDR3: TGTGCCAGCTGCCGCCGGGGGGAGCTGTTTTTT.

The genes are TRBV7-8 and TRBJ2-1, with 10 bases lining up with TRBD2. The ends lost 5 bases at V and 6 bases at J; junction bases unmatched: 7. Germline CDR1 reads SGHVS; CDR2 reads FQNEAQ. The CDR3 consists of 15 residues. The CDR3 region is CASSPSGGAANEQFF. The CDR3 DNA is TGTGCCAGCAGCCCCAGCGGGGGGGCCGCCAATGAGCAGTTCTTC. The full variable domain, rest sourced from reference TRBV7-8 and TRBJ2-1, is GAGVSQSPRYKVAKRGQDVALRCDPISGHVSLFWYQQALGQGPEFLTYFQNEAQLDKSGLPSDRFFAERPEGSVSTLKIQRTQQEDSAVYLCASSPSGGAANEQFFGPGTRLTVL.